The sample holds a few counts of the clone carrying this T cell receptor (beta chain). Its antigen is still unknown. The sample comes from a study of CD8 T cells in ankylosing spondylitis. Study-level findings and limits: Earlier literature documents some of the motif variants in reactive arthritis synovial fluid and blood. Ankylosing spondylitis blood appeared to be characterized by a TCR beta motif of 8 or 9 highly homologous variants. Matched synovial fluid from ankylosing spondylitis patients was reported to be enriched for disease-linked clones.

Germline-derived CDR1 and CDR2 are SGHAT and FQNNGV. The trim removed 7 bases at V and 3 bases at J, leaving 10 bases unmatched. This CDR3 region has 16 residues. MiXCR, run by TCRdb on the 5' RACE reads, gives a single entry per CDR3 protein. This table holds some 220,000 distinct CDR3 sequences, under 12% found once. The sequenced sample consisted of blood, either unsorted or a sorted T cell fraction (not recorded which). The chain employs TRBV11-2 and TRBJ2-3; TRBD1 matches at 10 bases. The sequence derives from a male donor with ankylosing spondylitis or in good health (not recorded which). CDR3 residues: CASTPTGGVRTDTQYF. Here the CDR3 DNA reads TGTGCCAGCACCCCGACAGGGGGCGTAAGAACAGATACGCAGTATTTT.